This TCR beta chain was recovered during a study of T-cell memory formation after mild COVID-19 (dated by TCRdb to 2020 to 2023). About the investigation overall: Most TCR sequence clusters were specific to one of the two donors. T-cell clones expanding and contracting after mild COVID-19 in a couple of donors were tracked by longitudinal TCRalpha and TCRbeta repertoire sequencing. The cohort comprised two young, previously healthy adult volunteers, one female and one male. Findings and caveats that apply to the study as a whole: Only two mild cases were covered by the study, and larger cohorts that include severe cases with pre-infection samples were considered necessary. Some responding clones were detected in pre-infection memory, suggesting pre-existing cross-reactive memory T cells joined the SARS-CoV-2 response. Contracting CD4+ clones turned up mainly in the CM and EM memory subsets, whereas EMRA was where CD8+ clones were enriched. SARS-CoV-2 specificity of the second-wave clones peaking on day 37 was not confirmed. From day 15 to 85, contracting clones showed balanced CD4/CD8 phenotypes, whereas a second wave of clones that expanded from day 15 to 37 leaned towards CD4+.

PBMCs were isolated by Ficoll-Paque density gradient centrifugation. The CDR3, from cysteine to phenylalanine, totals 15 residues. Only CDR3 DNA is held: 45 bases, read in frame from base 1. Trimming takes 0 bases from V and 0 bases from J, and the germline ends sit 6 bases apart. In the germline V gene (reference sequence), CDR1 corresponds to LGHDT and CDR2 to YNNKEL. Sequencing took place on an Illumina NovaSeq 6000. Using 5'RACE with constant-segment primers, TCRalpha and TCRbeta cDNA libraries were constructed, with sample barcodes and unique molecular identifiers added in the process. RNA was extracted from every sample with Trizol reagent. Library amplification was performed in two PCR steps, and a second sample barcode and Illumina TruSeq adapters were introduced in the second step. Libraries were sequenced on an Illumina NovaSeq with 2 x 150 bp paired-end reads. The original pipeline was this. With migec v1.2.7, reads were demultiplexed and then collapsed into UMI-guided consensus sequences. Using mixcr v2.1.11, the UMI consensuses were aligned to TRA and TRB V and J templates and assembled into clonotypes. A clonotype was counted as expanded or contracted only if both edgeR and NoisET called the change significant, with noise models trained on biological replicates. edgeR calls used a false discovery rate-adjusted p below 0.01 and a log2 fold-change threshold of 1. As an exploratory analysis of dynamics, max-normalized trajectories of the 1000 most abundant clonotypes were examined by PCA with hierarchical clustering. The CD4 or CD8 phenotype of responding clones was assigned using the separately sequenced CD4+ and CD8+ repertoires. Starting from the raw public reads, TCRdb applied fastp trimming at Q25, assembled clones with MiXCR and retained in-frame beta chains. Identical CDR3 proteins give one entry, which carries the most common genes and DNA. The V and J calls and clone size are TCRdb's, not the authors'. Counted in this sample were fewer than 700,000 distinct CDR3 sequences; 20% to 25% of them appeared once. The ten largest account for around 7.7% of the sample.

This clonotype has a count of ten or more. The antigen it recognizes is unknown. No quality values exist for individual bases; no much larger clone is one base distant. This TCR derives from an adult woman who had mild COVID-19 (a few samples of this study predate the infection). The sample titles of this study are shuffled in the database, so cell type and time point are left out; the donor was told from shared clones. The V and J genes are TRBV3-1 and TRBJ1-3; no confident D gene assignment can be made. The sample taken for sequencing was PBMCs or a T cell subset sorted from them (not recorded which). The encoded CDR3 is CASSQDGSSGNTIYF. The sequence in DNA is TGTGCCAGCAGCCAAGACGGAAGCTCTGGAAACACCATATATTTT. Reference TRBV3-1 and TRBJ1-3 proteins supply the regions before and after the CDR3; the full variable domain is: DTAVSQTPKYLVTQMGNDKSIKCEQNLGHDTMYWYKQDSKKFLKIMFSYNNKELIINETVPNRFSPKSPDKAHLNLHINSLELGDSAVYFCASSQDGSSGNTIYFGEGSWLTVV.